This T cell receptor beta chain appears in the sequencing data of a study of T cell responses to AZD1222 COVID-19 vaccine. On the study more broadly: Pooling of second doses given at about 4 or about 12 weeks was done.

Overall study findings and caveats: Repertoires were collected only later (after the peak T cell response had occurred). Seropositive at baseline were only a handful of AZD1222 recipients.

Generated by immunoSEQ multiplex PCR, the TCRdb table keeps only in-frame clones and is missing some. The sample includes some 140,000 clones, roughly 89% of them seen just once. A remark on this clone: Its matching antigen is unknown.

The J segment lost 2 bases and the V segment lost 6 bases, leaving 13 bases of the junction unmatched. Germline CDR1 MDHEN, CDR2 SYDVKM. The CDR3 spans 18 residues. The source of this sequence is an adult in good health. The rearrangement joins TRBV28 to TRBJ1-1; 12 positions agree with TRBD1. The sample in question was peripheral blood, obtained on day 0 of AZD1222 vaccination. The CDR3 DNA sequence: TGTGCCAGCAGAGCCGGGACAGGGGGCGTCGAGTTTAACACTGAAGCTTTCTTT. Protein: CASRAGTGGVEFNTEAFF. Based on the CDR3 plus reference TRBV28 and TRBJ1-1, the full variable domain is DVKVTQSSRYLVKRTGEKVFLECVQDMDHENMFWYRQDPGLGLRLIYFSYDVKMKEKGDIPEGYSVSREKKERFSLILESASTNQTSMYLCASRAGTGGVEFNTEAFFGQGTRLTVV.